The 17 T cell receptor beta chains reported below all come from one sample, sequenced in a study of blood T cell repertoires in COVID-19. The table came from immunoSEQ multiplex PCR; TCRdb's copy has only in-frame clones and leaves some out. The repertoire consists of 250,000 to 300,000 clones, with roughly 88% occurring once and the leading ten covering 2% to 2.5%. The sample was PBMCs or T cells enriched from blood (not recorded which). The source is a woman between 35 and 50 years old with acute COVID-19.

The rearrangement uses TRBV12-1 and TRBJ1-4; the table's D call of TRBD1 was not tested on the DNA. TRBV12-1 is tagged as a pseudogene. The CDR3 is 15 residues long. CDR3 residues: CASSSGDRESEKLFF. The CDR3 DNA reads TGTGCCAGCAGCTCGGGGGACAGGGAATCTGAAAAACTGTTTTTT.

The chain combines TRBV19 with TRBJ2-1; 11 bases match TRBD2. After removal of 6 bases from V and 7 bases from J, the junction contained 5 bases not matched to a gene. CDR1 LNHDA and CDR2 SQIVND come from the germline V gene (reference sequence). CDR3 length equals 14 residues. For the CDR3, the DNA is TGTGCCAGTAGGAGGACTAGCGGGCGTAATGAGCAGTTCTTC. Translation gives CASRRTSGRNEQFF.

This clone was counted between two and nine times. The rearrangement joins TRBV4-1 to TRBJ2-7, with a weak D call TRBD2 (6 bases). Germline V gene lookup returns CDR1 MGHRA and CDR2 YSYEKL. This CDR3 comprises 15 residues. V was shortened by 1 base and J by 3 bases, with 13 bases between the two germline ends. The CDR3: CASSQAASDGYEQYF. The CDR3 DNA sequence: TGCGCCAGCAGCCAAGCGGCTAGCGACGGCTACGAGCAGTACTTC.

The chain uses TRBV4-2 and TRBJ2-5; TRBD2 aligns across 7 bases. Germline V CDR1 and CDR2: LGHNA, YNFKEQ. V lost 2 bases, J lost 2 bases, and 5 bases stayed unmatched. CDR3 length: 15 residues. In DNA, the CDR3 is TGTGCCAGCAGCCAAAATAGCGGGCTTCAAGAGACCCAGTACTTC. It specifies CASSQNSGLQETQYF.

The chain links TRBV24-1 to TRBJ1-5; D is undetermined. V lost 9 bases, J lost 3 bases, and 8 bases lay in between. Germline V gene sequence: CDR1 KGHDR, CDR2 SFDVKD. The length of the CDR3 is 12 residues. CDR3 DNA sequence: TGTGCCACCCAGGATAACAATCAGCCCCAGCATTTT. Residues: CATQDNNQPQHF.

The V and J genes are TRBV11-1 and TRBJ2-3; TRBD1 matches 10 bases. Germline V gene sequence: CDR1 SGHAT, CDR2 FQDESV (reference sequence). CDR3 length: 16 residues. V lost 3 bases, J lost 0 bases, and 3 bases stayed unmatched. CDR3 nucleotides: TGTGCCAGCAGCTTTCGACAGGGGGCAAGCACAGATACGCAGTATTTT. Its translation is CASSFRQGASTDTQYF.

The chain uses TRBV28 and TRBJ1-5; a weak D match, TRBD1 (5 bases). Trimming pared 6 bases from V and 0 bases from J, leaving 12 bases between. CDR1 MDHEN and CDR2 SYDVKM come from the germline V gene. The CDR3 has 15 residues. Here the CDR3 DNA reads TGTGCCAGCAGCCAAGACAGTTATAGCAATCAGCCCCAGCATTTT. This gives the protein CASSQDSYSNQPQHF. Full variable domain (outside the CDR3, taken from reference TRBV28 and TRBJ1-5): DVKVTQSSRYLVKRTGEKVFLECVQDMDHENMFWYRQDPGLGLRLIYFSYDVKMKEKGDIPEGYSVSREKKERFSLILESASTNQTSMYLCASSQDSYSNQPQHFGDGTRLSIL.

J is TRBJ2-1 and V is TRBV5-8; TRBD2 matches 15 bases. CDR1 is SGHTS and CDR2 is YDEGEE in the germline V gene. The CDR3 has 17 residues. The J segment lost 10 bases and the V segment lost 0 bases, leaving 8 bases of the junction unmatched. In nucleotides, the CDR3 is TGTGCCAGCAGCTTGGCTGGACTAGCGGGAGGGGTTAACGAGCAGTTCTTC. Translated, it gives CASSLAGLAGGVNEQFF.

This clone has only one observation. The V gene is TRBV19, the J gene TRBJ1-1, with 10 positions matching TRBD1. Per germline, CDR1 LNHDA and CDR2 SQIVND (reference sequence). This CDR3 spans 17 amino acids. V lost 5 bases to trimming and J lost 1 base; unmatched junction nucleotides: 10. CDR3 sequence: CASSYPGTGARNTEAFF. The CDR3 coding sequence is TGTGCCAGTAGTTATCCCGGGACAGGGGCTCGGAACACTGAAGCTTTCTTT.

V and J are TRBV7-2 and TRBJ2-2; D may be TRBD1 (5 bases). With 0 bases removed from V and 5 bases from J, the gap between germline ends came to 13 bases. The CDR3 spans 16 residues. CDR1 and CDR2 from the germline V gene are SGHTA and FQGNSA. CDR3 in amino acids: CASSLAGVGATGELFF. The CDR3 bases are TGTGCCAGCAGCTTAGCGGGCGTTGGGGCGACCGGGGAGCTGTTTTTT.

The chain couples TRBV11-3 to TRBJ2-1; the match to TRBD1 covers 12 bases. The CDR3 runs 17 residues. Germline V gene lookup returns CDR1 SGHNT and CDR2 YENEEA. The V and J ends lost 0 bases and 8 bases, in that order; junction bases with no gene match: 8. CDR3 residues: CASSLDPPGQGAYEQFF. Written as DNA, the CDR3 is TGTGCCAGCAGCTTAGACCCCCCGGGACAGGGGGCGTATGAGCAGTTCTTC.

The rearrangement links TRBV4-1 to TRBJ2-7; weak D call: TRBD1 (5 bases). Germline V CDR1 and CDR2: MGHRA, YSYEKL. This CDR3 is 17 amino acids long. V was trimmed by 0 bases and J by 2 bases, leaving 17 bases between them. This CDR3 is CASSQDSATGSTYEQYF. Written as DNA, the CDR3 is TGCGCCAGCAGCCAAGATTCGGCAACAGGCTCCACCTACGAGCAGTACTTC.

The J gene is TRBJ1-1, the V gene TRBV28, with TRBD1 matching over 8 bases. The CDR3 length is 14 residues. V trimming: 6 bases; J trimming: 6 bases; junction bases outside the gene matches: 9. Germline CDR1 MDHEN, CDR2 SYDVKM. In DNA form, the CDR3 reads TGTGCCAGCAGCACGGACAGGGTAGGGTCTGAAGCTTTCTTT. It encodes CASSTDRVGSEAFF.

The gene calls are TRBV7-3 and TRBJ2-7; possibly TRBD2 for D (6 bases). V was cut by 1 base and J by 10 bases, with 14 bases left in between. Germline V gene lookup returns CDR1 SGHTA and CDR2 FQGTGA. The CDR3 covers 13 residues. For the CDR3, the DNA is TGTGCCAGCAGCTTAAACTTTGGGGGGAATCAGTACTTC. Translating gives CASSLNFGGNQYF.

The chain uses TRBV24-1 and TRBJ1-5, with TRBD1 matching 10 bases. CDR3 length: 20 amino acids. From germline, CDR1 is KGHDR and CDR2 SFDVKD. The trim removed 3 bases at V and 2 bases at J, leaving 15 bases unmatched. This chain's CDR3 is CATSDRMGQGSSFCNQPQHF. CDR3 nucleotides: TGTGCCACCAGTGATCGGATGGGACAGGGGTCCTCCTTTTGCAATCAGCCCCAGCATTTT.

The chain links TRBV2 to TRBJ2-3; TRBD2 might be the D (5 bases). V was shortened by 5 bases and J by 1 base, with 10 bases between the two germline ends. Germline CDR1 and CDR2: SNHLY and FYNNEI. The CDR3 is made up of 14 amino acids. The CDR3 coding sequence is TGTGCCAGCAGTAAAACCGGGGGCACAGATACGCAGTATTTT. Its protein is CASSKTGGTDTQYF. The full variable domain, with the rest looked up from reference TRBV2 and TRBJ2-3, is EPEVTQTPSHQVTQMGQEVILRCVPISNHLYFYWYRQILGQKVEFLVSFYNNEISEKSEIFDDQFSVERPDGSNFTLKIRSTKLEDSAMYFCASSKTGGTDTQYFGPGTRLTVL.

This clone showed up just once. The chain recombines TRBV18 with TRBJ2-7, with 7 bases fitting TRBD2. Germline V gives CDR1 KGHSH, CDR2 LQKENI. This CDR3 has 13 amino acids. The V and J ends lost 6 bases and 2 bases, in that order; junction bases with no gene match: 4. The CDR3 DNA sequence: TGTGCCAGCTCCGGGGGGAGCGCCTACGAGCAGTACTTC. Its translation is CASSGGSAYEQYF.